The 11 T cell receptor beta chains presented below share a single source sample, sequenced in a study of blood T cells in healthy people across ages. Combining a sample-barcoded 5' primer with a J-beta primer mix, a second PCR ran for roughly 7 to 12 cycles. Via MiXCR, TCRdb re-called the 5' RACE reads, giving one row per CDR3 protein. The table has approximately 800,000 distinct CDR3 sequences, roughly 50% seen once; the top ten hold about two fifths. Sequencing used blood. The receptors come from an elderly man in good health.

This clonotype appeared many times. The chain combines TRBV12-3 or TRBV12-4 with TRBJ2-1; D ambiguous. Trimming took 6 bases from V and 7 from J, leaving 10 bases between them. CDR3 length: 12 amino acids. CDR3 DNA sequence: TGTGCCAGCAGCATGGGTGGTAATGAGCAGTTCTTC. This encodes CASSMGGNEQFF.

The CDR3 spells CASSPALLYEQYF. The CDR3 region has the DNA TGTGCCAGCAGCCCCGCCCTTTTATACGAGCAGTACTTC. The rearrangement links TRBV7-9 to TRBJ2-7; D unclear. Per the germline V gene, CDR1 is SEHNR and CDR2 is FQNEAQ (reference sequence). V lost 5 bases to trimming and J lost 4 bases, with 12 bases between them. The CDR3 has 13 residues.

The V and J genes are TRBV14 and TRBJ2-1; D unresolved. The germline gives CDR1 SGHDN, CDR2 FVKESK. Trimming left V 0 bases short and J 8 bases short, with 11 bases between. The CDR3 spans 14 residues. In DNA form, the CDR3 reads TGTGCCAGCAGCCAAGATCTTTCAGCACATGAGCAGTTCTTC. This encodes CASSQDLSAHEQFF.

This clonotype was counted a few times. This chain links TRBV3-1 with TRBJ2-7; D gene uncertain. V lost 1 base, J lost 3 bases, and 7 bases lay in between. The germline V gene has CDR1 LGHDT and CDR2 YNNKEL (reference sequence). CDR3 length: 13 amino acids. The CDR3 DNA sequence: TGTGCCAGCAGCCAAGCGTCGAGCTACGAGCAGTACTTC. Translation: CASSQASSYEQYF.

This clonotype was observed once. V gene TRBV9 combines with J gene TRBJ2-7; D unclear. Trimming shortened V by 0 bases and J by 4 bases, and 14 bases separated the two germline ends. The germline gives CDR1 SGDLS, CDR2 YYNGEE. This CDR3 contains 15 residues. The CDR3 loop is CASSVEGNSGYEQYF. The CDR3 DNA follows: TGTGCCAGCAGCGTAGAAGGGAACTCCGGGTACGAGCAGTACTTC.

The V and J genes are TRBV6-2 or TRBV6-3 and TRBJ2-7; 10 positions match TRBD2. The germline V gene has CDR1 MNHEY and CDR2 SVGEGT. Trimming took 7 bases from V and 1 from J; bases not matched to a gene: 7. This CDR3 contains 15 residues. CDR3 amino acids: CASTLAGAGSYEQYF. In nucleotides, the CDR3 is TGTGCCAGCACCCTAGCGGGAGCGGGGTCCTACGAGCAGTACTTC.

This clonotype showed up just a few times. The chain links TRBV20-1 to TRBJ2-7; the match to TRBD2 covers 7 bases. V was pared by 3 bases and J by 2 bases, with 19 bases of the junction left unmatched. The CDR3 contains 18 residues. CDR1 is DFQATT, CDR2 SNEGSKA, per germline (reference sequence). In DNA form, the CDR3 reads TGCAGTGCTAGTTCTCTAGCGGAGACGGCGCTAATTCCCTACGAGCAGTACTTC. This encodes CSASSLAETALIPYEQYF.

V and J are TRBV7-2 and TRBJ1-5; 7 positions match TRBD1. Per germline, CDR1 SGHTA and CDR2 FQGNSA. The CDR3 sequence is 16 residues long. The ends lost 1 base at V and 3 bases at J; junction bases unmatched: 6. The CDR3 reads CASSLVAGGANQPQHF. The CDR3 region has the DNA TGTGCCAGCAGCTTAGTGGCAGGGGGGGCCAATCAGCCCCAGCATTTT.

The rearrangement uses TRBV15 and TRBJ1-5; TRBD1 is a possible D gene (5 bases). Germline CDR1 and CDR2: LNHNV and YYDKDF (reference sequence). There are 14 residues in the CDR3. Between the trimmed V and J ends, which lost 5 bases and 1 base, there was a span of 9 bases. The CDR3 protein is CATSRGDSNQPQHF. In DNA form, the CDR3 reads TGTGCCACCAGCCGGGGGGACAGCAATCAGCCCCAGCATTTT.

This sequence joins TRBV24-1 and TRBJ1-1; no firm D call. From germline, CDR1 is KGHDR and CDR2 SFDVKD. The length of the CDR3 is 13 residues. Between the trimmed V and J ends, which lost 5 bases and 4 bases, there was a span of 10 bases. In DNA form, the CDR3 reads TGTGCCACCAGTGGGGCAGGAATCACTGAAGCTTTCTTT. Encoded protein: CATSGAGITEAFF.

The chain has TRBV25-1 and TRBJ2-4; 7 positions match TRBD2. CDR3 length equals 12 residues. V shed 10 bases and J 13 bases; nucleotides not matched to a gene: 13. The germline V gene encodes CDR1 MGHDK and CDR2 SYGVNS. CDR3 protein: CATSSLGREQYF. DNA for the CDR3: TGTGCCACCTCATCCCTGGGGAGGGAGCAGTACTTC.